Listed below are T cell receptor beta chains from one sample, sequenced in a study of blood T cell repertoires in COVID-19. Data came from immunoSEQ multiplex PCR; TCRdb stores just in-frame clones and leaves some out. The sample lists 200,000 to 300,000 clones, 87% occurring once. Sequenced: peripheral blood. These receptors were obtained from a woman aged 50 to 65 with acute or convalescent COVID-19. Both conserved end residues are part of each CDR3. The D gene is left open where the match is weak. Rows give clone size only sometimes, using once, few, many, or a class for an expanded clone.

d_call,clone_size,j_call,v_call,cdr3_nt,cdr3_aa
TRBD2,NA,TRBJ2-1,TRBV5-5,TGTGCCAGCAGCCCAACTAGCGTCTCCTACAATGAGCAGTTCTTC,CASSPTSVSYNEQFF
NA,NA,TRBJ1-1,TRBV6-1,TGTGCCAGCAGTGAAGTTTGGGGGCTGACTGAAGCTTTCTTT,CASSEVWGLTEAFF
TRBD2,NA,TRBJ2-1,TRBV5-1,TGCGCCAGCATAAGGCCTGAGAGCGGGAGTGGGAATGAGCAGTTCTTC,CASIRPESGSGNEQFF
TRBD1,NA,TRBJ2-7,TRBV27,TGTGCCAGCAGACGGGACAGGTCGCCCTCCTACGAGCAGTACTTC,CASRRDRSPSYEQYF
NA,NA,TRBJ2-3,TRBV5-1,TGCGCCAGCAGCCGCTACGGGAGCTATGGCACAGATACGCAGTATTTT,CASSRYGSYGTDTQYF
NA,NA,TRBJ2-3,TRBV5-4,TGTGCCAGCAGCTTCGGCGGGAGCACAGATACGCAGTATTTT,CASSFGGSTDTQYF
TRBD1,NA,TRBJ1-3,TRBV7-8,TGTGCCAGCAGCTTAGAGACAGGGCTTACTGGAAACACCATATATTTT,CASSLETGLTGNTIYF
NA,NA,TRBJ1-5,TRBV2,TGTGCCAGCACTAAAAGACCAGGGGCCCGCCTTAGCAATCAGCCCCAGCATTTT,CASTKRPGARLSNQPQHF
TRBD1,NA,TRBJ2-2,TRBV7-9,TGTGCCAGCAGCCCGGACAGGGGGGGCAACACCGGGGAGCTGTTTTTT,CASSPDRGGNTGELFF
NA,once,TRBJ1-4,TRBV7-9,TGTGCCAGCAGTTACAGGGCAACTAATGAAAAACTGTTTTTT,CASSYRATNEKLFF
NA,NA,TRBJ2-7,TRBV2,TGTGCCAGCAGCGCAGGGCGGTACGAGCAGTACTTC,CASSAGRYEQYF
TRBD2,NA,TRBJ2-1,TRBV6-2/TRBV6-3,TGTGCCAGCAGTCCGGGACTATGGAACAATGAGCAGTTCTTC,CASSPGLWNNEQFF
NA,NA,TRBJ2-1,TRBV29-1,TGCAGCGTTGGAGGGGGAACAGGGCTTATTTACAATGAGCAGTTCTTC,CSVGGGTGLIYNEQFF